At least ten counts were recorded for the clone carrying this T cell receptor (beta chain). Antigen: not known. This specimen belongs to a study of T cells in Graves' hyperthyroidism and ophthalmopathy. For the study at large: At initial diagnosis, before any treatment had begun, peripheral blood was obtained.

The ends lost 7 bases at V and 4 bases at J; junction bases unmatched: 4. This CDR3 contains 13 residues. Germline lookup yields CDR1 MNHNS and CDR2 SASEGT. General study results and limits: From stable hyperthyroidism, ophthalmopathy was set apart by a 13 V-J model. Blood also held most thyroid clonotypes expanded beyond 0.001.

Amplification of TCR beta CDR3 regions was performed using RNA transcripts as template. The TCR CDR3 was amplified in a first-round RT-PCR using the HTBI primer set. TCRdb processed the multiplex PCR reads anew with MiXCR; each CDR3 protein has one entry. The sample shows a few hundred thousand distinct CDR3 sequences, roughly 13% of them seen only once. The receptor's source is a woman in her forties with Graves' ophthalmopathy. J is TRBJ2-1 and V is TRBV6-1, with TRBD2 matching 7 bases. Sequencing was carried out using blood. The CDR3 bases are TGTGCCAGCACGGCTAGCGGATACAATGAGCAGTTCTTC. It specifies CASTASGYNEQFF.